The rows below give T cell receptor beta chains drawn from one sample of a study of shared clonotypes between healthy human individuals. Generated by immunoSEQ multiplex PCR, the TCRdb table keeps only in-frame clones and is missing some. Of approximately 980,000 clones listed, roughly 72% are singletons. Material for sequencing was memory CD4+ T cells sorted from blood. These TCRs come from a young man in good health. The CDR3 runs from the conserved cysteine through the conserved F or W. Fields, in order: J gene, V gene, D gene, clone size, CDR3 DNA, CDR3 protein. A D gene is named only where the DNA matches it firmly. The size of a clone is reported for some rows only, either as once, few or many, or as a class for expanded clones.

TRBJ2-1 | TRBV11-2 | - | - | TGTGCCAGCTCCTTTGGGTCTAGCTCCTACAATGAGCAGTTCTTC | CASSFGSSSYNEQFF
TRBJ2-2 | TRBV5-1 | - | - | TGCGCCAGCAGCCTCGCGGCCACCGGGGAGCTGTTTTTT | CASSLAATGELFF
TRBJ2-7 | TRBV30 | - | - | TGTGCCTGGAGTCCAGGGAAGAAGTACGAGCAGTACTTC | CAWSPGKKYEQYF
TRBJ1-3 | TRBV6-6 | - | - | TGTGCCACCGCCAAGGACGGTATCTCTGGAAACACCATATATTTT | CATAKDGISGNTIYF
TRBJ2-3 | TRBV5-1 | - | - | TGCGCCAGCAGCTTGGTGGAGGGGGCGATGGCGACAGATACGCAGTATTTT | CASSLVEGAMATDTQYF
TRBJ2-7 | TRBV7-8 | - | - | TGTGCCAGCAGCCCGGGGGGGACAGCCATCCACGAGCAGTACTTC | CASSPGGTAIHEQYF
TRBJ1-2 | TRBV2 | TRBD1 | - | TGTGCCAGCATGAGTGGACAGGGAAACTATGGCTACACCTTC | CASMSGQGNYGYTF
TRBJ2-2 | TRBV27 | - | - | TGTGCCAGCAGACATCTCGGGGACACCGGGGAGCTGTTTTTT | CASRHLGDTGELFF
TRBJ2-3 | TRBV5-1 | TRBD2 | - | TGCGCCAGCAGGGGAACCGGGACTAGCGGGAGTGGCACGCAGTATTTT | CASRGTGTSGSGTQYF
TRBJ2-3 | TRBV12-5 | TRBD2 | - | TGTGCTAGTGGTTTGGTTCCTAGCGGGGAGGGACAGTATTTT | CASGLVPSGEGQYF
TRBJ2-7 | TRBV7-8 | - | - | TGTGCCAGCAGCCCCGGACGGGATTTCTACTTC | CASSPGRDFYF
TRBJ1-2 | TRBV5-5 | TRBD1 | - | TGTGCCAGCAGCCCGGAGGGGGCCCTCGGCGGCTACACCTTC | CASSPEGALGGYTF
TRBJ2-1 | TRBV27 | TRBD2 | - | TGTGCCAGCACCTCCCGGCCCACTAGCGGGGGAAAGCCCAGCTCCTACAATGAGCAGTTCTTC | CASTSRPTSGGKPSSYNEQFF
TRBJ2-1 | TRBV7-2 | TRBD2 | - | TGTGCCAGCACCCCGCGGAGCGGGGGAATATACAATGAGCAGTTCTTC | CASTPRSGGIYNEQFF
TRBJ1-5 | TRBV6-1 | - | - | TGTGCCAGCAGCAGTCATCAGCCCCAGCATTTT | CASSSHQPQHF
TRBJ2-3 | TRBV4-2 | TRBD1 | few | TGTGCCAGCAGCCGACGGATTATACAGGGGAGCACAGATACGCAGTATTTT | CASSRRIIQGSTDTQYF
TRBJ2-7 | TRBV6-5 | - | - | TGTGCCGCACAGGGTCCAGCCTACGAGCAGTACTTC | CAAQGPAYEQYF
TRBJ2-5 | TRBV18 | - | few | TGTGCCAGCTCATCCCCCGGGGCGAAGGAGACCCAGTACTTC | CASSSPGAKETQYF
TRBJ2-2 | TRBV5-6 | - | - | TGTGCCAGCAGCTTGGCCCTGAGTAGCTTACCCTGGGAGCTGTTTTTT | CASSLALSSLPWELFF
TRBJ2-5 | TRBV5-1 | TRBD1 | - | TGCGCCAGCAGCTTGGAGGGGACAGGGCAAGAGACCCAGTACTTC | CASSLEGTGQETQYF
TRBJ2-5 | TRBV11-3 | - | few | TGTGCCAGCAGCTTAGATCGGGAGACCCAGTACTTC | CASSLDRETQYF
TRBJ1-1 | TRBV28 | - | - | TGTGCCAGCACACCTAGTCGGGGAGGGAACACTGAAGCTTTCTTT | CASTPSRGGNTEAFF